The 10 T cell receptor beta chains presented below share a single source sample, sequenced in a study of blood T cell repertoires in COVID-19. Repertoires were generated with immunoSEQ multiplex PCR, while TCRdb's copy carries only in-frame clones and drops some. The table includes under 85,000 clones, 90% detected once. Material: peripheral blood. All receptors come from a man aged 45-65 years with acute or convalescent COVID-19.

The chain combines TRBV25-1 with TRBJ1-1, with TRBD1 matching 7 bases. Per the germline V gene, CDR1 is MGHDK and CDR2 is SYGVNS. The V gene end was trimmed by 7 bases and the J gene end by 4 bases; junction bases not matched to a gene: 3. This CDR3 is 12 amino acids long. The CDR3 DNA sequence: TGTGCCAGCACCTACAGGGGCACTGAAGCTTTCTTT. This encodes CASTYRGTEAFF. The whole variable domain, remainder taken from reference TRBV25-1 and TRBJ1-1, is EADIYQTPRYLVIGTGKKITLECSQTMGHDKMYWYQQDPGMELHLIHYSYGVNSTEKGDLSSESTVSRIRTEHFPLTLESARPSHTSQYLCASTYRGTEAFFGQGTRLTVV.

CDR3 residues: CASSQPDRPNQPQHF. The CDR3 coding sequence is TGCGCCAGCAGCCAACCCGACAGGCCTAATCAGCCCCAGCATTTT. This chain uses TRBV4-1 with TRBJ1-5, with D possibly being TRBD1 (6 bases). Germline assignment: CDR1 MGHRA and CDR2 YSYEKL. Trimming stripped 2 bases from V and 4 bases from J, with 12 bases between. The CDR3 has 15 residues.

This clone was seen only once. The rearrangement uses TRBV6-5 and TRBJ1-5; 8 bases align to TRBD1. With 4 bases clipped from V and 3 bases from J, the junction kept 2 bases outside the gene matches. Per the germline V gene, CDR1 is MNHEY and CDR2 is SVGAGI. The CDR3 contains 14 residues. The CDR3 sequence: CASSSGQANQPQHF. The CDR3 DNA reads TGTGCCAGCAGTTCGGGACAGGCCAATCAGCCCCAGCATTTT.

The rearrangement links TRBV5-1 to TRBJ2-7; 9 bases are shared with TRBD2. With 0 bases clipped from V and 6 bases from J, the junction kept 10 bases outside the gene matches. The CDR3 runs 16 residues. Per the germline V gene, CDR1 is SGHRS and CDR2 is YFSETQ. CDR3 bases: TGCGCCAGCAGCTTGGCGGCTAGCGGGACGTTCGGCGAGCAGTACTTC. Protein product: CASSLAASGTFGEQYF.

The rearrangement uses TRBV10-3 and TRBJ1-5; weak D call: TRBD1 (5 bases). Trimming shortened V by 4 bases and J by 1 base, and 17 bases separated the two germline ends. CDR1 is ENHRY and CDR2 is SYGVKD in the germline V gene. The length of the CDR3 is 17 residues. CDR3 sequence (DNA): TGTGCCATCAGTGGCTCCCCTGGGGCGGTAAGCAATCAGCCCCAGCATTTT. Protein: CAISGSPGAVSNQPQHF.

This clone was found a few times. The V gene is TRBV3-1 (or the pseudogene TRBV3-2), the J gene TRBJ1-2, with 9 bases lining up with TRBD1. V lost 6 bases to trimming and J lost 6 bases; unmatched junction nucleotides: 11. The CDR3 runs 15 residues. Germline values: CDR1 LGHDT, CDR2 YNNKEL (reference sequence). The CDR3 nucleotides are TGTGCCAGCAGTTACGGACAGGGGTCTACAAATGGCTACACCTTC. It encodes CASSYGQGSTNGYTF.

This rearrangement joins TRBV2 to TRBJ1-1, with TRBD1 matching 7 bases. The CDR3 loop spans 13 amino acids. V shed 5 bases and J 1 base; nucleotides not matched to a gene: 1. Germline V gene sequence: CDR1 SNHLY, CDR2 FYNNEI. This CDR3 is CASSRQGNTEAFF. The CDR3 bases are TGTGCCAGCAGTCGACAGGGGAACACTGAAGCTTTCTTT.

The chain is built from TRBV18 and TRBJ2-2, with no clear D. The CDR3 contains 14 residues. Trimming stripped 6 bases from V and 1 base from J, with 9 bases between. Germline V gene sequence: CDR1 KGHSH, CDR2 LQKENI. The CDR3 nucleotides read TGTGCCAGCTCGCCTTCGAGGAACACCGGGGAGCTGTTTTTT. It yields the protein CASSPSRNTGELFF.

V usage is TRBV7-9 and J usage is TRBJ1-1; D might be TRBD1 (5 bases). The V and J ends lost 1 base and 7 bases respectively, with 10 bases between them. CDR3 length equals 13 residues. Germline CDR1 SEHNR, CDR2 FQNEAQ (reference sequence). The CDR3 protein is CASSLEGLGEAFF. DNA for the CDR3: TGTGCCAGCAGCTTAGAGGGGCTGGGTGAAGCTTTCTTT.

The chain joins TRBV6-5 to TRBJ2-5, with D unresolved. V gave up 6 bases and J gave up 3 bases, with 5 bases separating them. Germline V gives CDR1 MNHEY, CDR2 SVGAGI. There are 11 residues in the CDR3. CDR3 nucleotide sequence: TGTGCCAGCAGCCACAAAGAGACCCAGTACTTC. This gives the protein CASSHKETQYF.